These 10 T cell receptor beta chains were all obtained from the same sample, sequenced in a study of Graves' ophthalmopathy and Graves' hyperthyroidism. Amplification of the TCR beta CDR3 regions used RNA transcripts (as template). RT-PCR in the first round used HTBI primers; a second-round multiplex PCR followed. TCRdb called the multiplex PCR reads again in MiXCR, with one record for every CDR3 protein. The sample shows about 390,000 distinct CDR3 sequences, 15% to 19% of them seen only once. The sample comprised peripheral blood. The receptor set was obtained from a woman under 30 with stable Graves' hyperthyroidism.

The sample holds many counts of this clonotype. The chain combines TRBV5-1 with TRBJ2-7; a possible D gene is TRBD2 (6 bases). Germline lookup yields CDR1 SGHRS and CDR2 YFSETQ. The CDR3 is made up of 15 amino acids. The V and J ends lost 1 base and 0 bases respectively, with 11 bases between them. The CDR3 sequence is CASSLHRDSSYEQYF. The CDR3 DNA is TGCGCCAGCAGCTTGCACCGGGACTCCTCCTACGAGCAGTACTTC. Looking up the rest from reference TRBV5-1 and TRBJ2-7 gives the full variable domain: KAGVTQTPRYLIKTRGQQVTLSCSPISGHRSVSWYQQTPGQGLQFLFEYFSETQRNKGNFPGRFSGRQFSNSRSEMNVSTLELGDSALYLCASSLHRDSSYEQYFGPGTRLTVT.

In this sample, this clonotype turned up a few times. The chain couples TRBV7-3 to TRBJ2-5; possible D gene TRBD1, 6 bases. The CDR3 is 14 amino acids. Germline CDR1 and CDR2: SGHTA and FQGTGA. V was trimmed by 5 bases and J by 5 bases, leaving 15 bases between them. CDR3 sequence reads: CASSAQGLGETQYF. CDR3 nucleotides: TGTGCCAGCAGCGCCCAGGGGTTAGGGGAGACCCAGTACTTC.

This clonotype appeared a few times. The chain recombines TRBV19 with TRBJ2-5, with a possible D match to TRBD1 (5 bases). The germline V and J ends were trimmed by 3 bases and 1 base, with 12 bases remaining between them. There are 15 residues in the CDR3. Germline values: CDR1 LNHDA, CDR2 SQIVND (reference sequence). CDR3 residues: CASSINFQGQETQYF. The CDR3 bases are TGTGCCAGTAGTATTAATTTCCAGGGCCAAGAGACCCAGTACTTC.

This clonotype was seen repeatedly, ten times or more. This chain uses TRBV7-2 with TRBJ1-1; tentatively, D is TRBD1 (5 bases). CDR3 size: 15 residues. Germline values: CDR1 SGHTA, CDR2 FQGNSA. The ends were cut back, 5 bases at V and 2 bases at J, with 15 bases in the middle. CDR3 region: CASSPPGVGNTEAFF. Written as DNA, the CDR3 is TGTGCCAGCAGCCCGCCGGGGGTGGGCAACACTGAAGCTTTCTTT.

This clonotype was counted only a few times. The chain combines TRBV19 with TRBJ1-5; D might be TRBD1 (5 bases). This CDR3 has 14 amino acids. Trimming removed 7 bases from V and 3 bases from J, with 13 bases in between. Germline CDR1 and CDR2: LNHDA and SQIVND (reference sequence). The DNA for the CDR3 is TGTGCCAGTACGCCGGGACGGATCAATCAGCCCCAGCATTTT. This gives the protein CASTPGRINQPQHF.

At least ten counts were recorded for this clonotype. The chain has TRBV11-2 and TRBJ1-1; maybe TRBD1 (5 bases). This CDR3 is 16 amino acids long. Germline V CDR1 and CDR2: SGHAT, FQNNGV. V lost 5 bases and J 4 bases, leaving 20 bases between the germline ends. The CDR3 DNA sequence: TGTGCCAGCAGCACGATGTCGGGGGGGTCTGGCACTGAAGCTTTCTTT. This encodes CASSTMSGGSGTEAFF.

At least ten counts were recorded for this clonotype. The chain is built from TRBV28 and TRBJ1-2; D ambiguous. The CDR3 is 12 residues long. The germline gives CDR1 MDHEN, CDR2 SYDVKM. Trimming removed 3 bases from V and 5 bases from J, with 7 bases in between. The chain's CDR3 is CASSFGQYGYTF. CDR3 sequence (DNA): TGTGCCAGCAGTTTTGGGCAGTATGGCTACACCTTC.

This clonotype appeared many times. V and J are TRBV6-2 or TRBV6-3 and TRBJ1-2, with D perhaps matching TRBD1 (6 bases). The CDR3 length is 13 residues. Germline CDR1 and CDR2: MNHEY and SVGEGT. Trimming stripped 6 bases from V and 6 bases from J, with 14 bases between. In nucleotides, the CDR3 is TGTGCCAGCAGAGCGCAGGGGACGGATGGCTACACCTTC. As protein: CASRAQGTDGYTF.

This clonotype was observed at least ten times. This chain joins TRBV5-1 and TRBJ1-6, with a tentative D call TRBD1 (6 bases). Trimming removed 0 bases at V and 8 bases at J, with 15 bases between. CDR3 length equals 16 residues. CDR1 SGHRS and CDR2 YFSETQ come from the germline V gene. The chain's CDR3 is CASSLGQGISYSPLHF. The CDR3 DNA reads as TGCGCCAGCAGCTTGGGGCAGGGGATTTCCTATTCACCCCTCCACTTT.

The gene calls are TRBV19 and TRBJ1-5; D might be TRBD1 (5 bases). This CDR3 contains 14 residues. V lost 4 bases and J lost 2, with 9 bases in between. CDR1 and CDR2 (germline): LNHDA, SQIVND (reference sequence). The CDR3 nucleotides read TGTGCCAGTAGTAATATAGGGGGCAATCAGCCCCAGCATTTT. Residues: CASSNIGGNQPQHF.